This TCR beta chain was captured by sequencing in a study of blood T cell repertoires in COVID-19. Trimming took 2 bases from V and 2 from J, leaving 11 bases between them. The CDR3 contains 14 residues. The germline CDR1 and CDR2 sequences are SGHRS and YFSETQ. Libraries were prepared by immunoSEQ multiplex PCR; TCRdb keeps only in-frame clonotypes and omits some of them. The repertoire consists of tens of thousands of clones, with 80% to 85% occurring once and the leading ten covering approximately 15%. The sequenced material came from peripheral blood. The V call is TRBV5-1, the J call TRBJ2-7; D unresolved. The origin of this receptor is a woman of 80 years or more with active or convalescent COVID-19. In DNA, the CDR3 is TGCGCCAGCAGCTTCGGTGCAGACACCTACGAGCAGTACTTC. Translation: CASSFGADTYEQYF.